The text below deals with one TCR beta chain. Its antigen is unknown. Time point noted: blood 4 weeks post-SBRT, at nephrectomy. The treatment denotes: 15 Gy SBRT to primary tumor, nephrectomy 4 weeks later. Nephrectomy followed 15 Gy stereotactic body radiation by 4 weeks. Clear cell pathology was present in this patient's renal cell carcinoma. This CDR3 is built from 13 residues. In germline, CDR1 is SGHNT, CDR2 YENEEA. Trimming removed 3 bases from V and 5 bases from J; junction bases left unmatched: 3. The protocol was immunoSEQ multiplex PCR, while the TCRdb copy is restricted to in-frame clones and leaves out a portion. The sample yields 140,000 to 150,000 clones, around 88% seen once. These data come from a study of radiation and T cells in renal cell carcinoma. Study-wide points: Pretreatment tumor biopsies were lacking, so baseline clonotypes are unknown.

Here the sequenced sample was blood, taken from a patient whose treatment included radiotherapy and nephrectomy. This sequence originates from a woman aged 50 to 65 with renal cell carcinoma. The chain couples TRBV11-3 to TRBJ2-5; the match to TRBD2 covers 7 bases. The CDR3 sequence: CASSFRSGETQYF. CDR3 DNA: TGTGCCAGCAGCTTTCGTAGCGGGGAGACCCAGTACTTC.